This T cell receptor beta chain stems from a study of CD8+ T cells in alopecia areata. Across the study: In an open-label trial, patients got 5 to 10 mg tofacitinib twice daily. Treatment ran 6 to 18 months, with 6 months of follow-up afterward.

With 6 bases removed from V and 2 bases from J, the gap between germline ends came to 7 bases. This CDR3 has 12 residues. CDR1 and CDR2 from the germline V gene are MNHEY and SMNVEV (reference sequence). Extraction of RNA preceded its reverse transcription into cDNA, which served as the sequencing template. The method was immunoSEQ multiplex PCR; TCRdb's version includes in-frame clones alone and lacks a portion of them. The repertoire holds 200,000 to 250,000 clones, with less than 45% as singletons. Documented treatment: oral pan-JAK inhibitor, 5-10 mg twice daily. Study-level results: Only a single nonresponder existed, so baseline CD8+ expansion links stay unclear. Sequencing of scalp samples also includes resident alphabeta T cells from normal skin.

Turning to this clone: Its antigen is not known.

The sample here was CD4+ T cells sorted from blood, taken at approximately week 36, from a patient treated with tofacitinib. The V gene is TRBV27, the J gene TRBJ1-2; D is unclear. The TCR was taken from a human donor with alopecia areata. This CDR3 is CASSGRNYGYTF. The CDR3 nucleotides are TGTGCCAGCAGCGGACGGAACTATGGCTACACCTTC.